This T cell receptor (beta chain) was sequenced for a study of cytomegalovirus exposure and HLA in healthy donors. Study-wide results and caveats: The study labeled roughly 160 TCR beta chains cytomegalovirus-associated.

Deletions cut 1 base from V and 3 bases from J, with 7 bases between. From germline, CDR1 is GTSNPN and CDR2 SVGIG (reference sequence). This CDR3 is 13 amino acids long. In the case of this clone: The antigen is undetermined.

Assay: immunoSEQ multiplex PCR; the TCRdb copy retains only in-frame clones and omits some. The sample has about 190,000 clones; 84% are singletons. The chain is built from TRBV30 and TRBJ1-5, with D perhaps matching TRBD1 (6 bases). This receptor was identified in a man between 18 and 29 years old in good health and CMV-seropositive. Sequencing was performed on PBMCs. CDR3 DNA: TGTGCCTGGAGTGCAGGGGCCAATCAGCCCCAGCATTTT. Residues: CAWSAGANQPQHF.